Described below is a single TCR beta chain sequence and its context. As for treatment: over 15 received Ad26.COV2.S at low or high dose, single or two shots; about 5 received placebo; per-sample allocation not given. Specimens were obtained on day 63 following the first vaccine or placebo injection. The donor's status was that of an adult aged 18-55 years in Boston. Vaccination employed an Ad26 vector expressing the Wuhan-strain SARS-CoV-2 spike. This sample is drawn from a study of Ad26.COV2.S vaccination and SARS-CoV-2 variants. Background on the study: In the COV1001 trial, the donor was in the Ad26.COV2.S arm. The vaccine Ad26.COV2.S was put into the muscle once, or twice with 56 days between.

The germline V gene encodes CDR1 LNHDA and CDR2 SQIVND (reference sequence). The length of the CDR3 is 16 residues. V gave up 2 bases and J gave up 8 bases, with 19 bases separating them. Clones were sequenced by immunoSEQ multiplex PCR, and TCRdb holds only the in-frame ones, with some missing. The sample has about 280,000 clones; over 75% are singletons. The V and J genes are TRBV19 and TRBJ2-1, with D tentatively TRBD2 (6 bases). Material: peripheral blood, obtained in a trial of Ad26.COV2.S vaccine versus placebo. This receptor was taken from a person aged 18-60 years who received the Ad26.COV2.S COVID-19 vaccine or a placebo. CDR3: CASSIILGAGRHEQFF. The DNA of the CDR3 is TGTGCCAGTAGTATAATTTTAGGGGCAGGGAGGCATGAGCAGTTCTTC.